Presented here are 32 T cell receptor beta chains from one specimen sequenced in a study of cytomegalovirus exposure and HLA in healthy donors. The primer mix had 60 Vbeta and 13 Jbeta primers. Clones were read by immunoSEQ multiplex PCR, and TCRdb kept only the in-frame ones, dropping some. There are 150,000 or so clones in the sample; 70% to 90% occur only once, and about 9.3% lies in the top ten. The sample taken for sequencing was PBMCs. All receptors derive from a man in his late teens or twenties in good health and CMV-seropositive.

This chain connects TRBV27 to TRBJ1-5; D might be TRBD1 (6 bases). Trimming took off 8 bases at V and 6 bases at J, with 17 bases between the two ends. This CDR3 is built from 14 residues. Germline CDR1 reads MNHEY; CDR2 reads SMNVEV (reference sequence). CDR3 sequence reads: CASGRGSGAQPQHF. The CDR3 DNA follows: TGTGCCAGCGGTAGGGGGTCCGGGGCTCAGCCCCAGCATTTT.

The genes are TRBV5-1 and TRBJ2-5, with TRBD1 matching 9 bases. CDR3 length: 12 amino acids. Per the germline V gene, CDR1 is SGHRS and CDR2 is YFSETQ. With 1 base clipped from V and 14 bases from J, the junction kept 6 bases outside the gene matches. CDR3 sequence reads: CASSLLQGATYF. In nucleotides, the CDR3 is TGCGCCAGCAGCTTGCTACAGGGGGCAACCTACTTC. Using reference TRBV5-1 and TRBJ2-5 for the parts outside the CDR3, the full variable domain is KAGVTQTPRYLIKTRGQQVTLSCSPISGHRSVSWYQQTPGQGLQFLFEYFSETQRNKGNFPGRFSGRQFSNSRSEMNVSTLELGDSALYLCASSLLQGATYFGPGTRLLVL.

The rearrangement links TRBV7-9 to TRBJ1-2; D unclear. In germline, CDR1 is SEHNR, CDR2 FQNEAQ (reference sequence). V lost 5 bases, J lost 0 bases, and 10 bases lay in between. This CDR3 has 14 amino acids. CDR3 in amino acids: CASSIDGANYGYTF. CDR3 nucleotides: TGTGCCAGCAGCATCGACGGAGCTAACTATGGCTACACCTTC.

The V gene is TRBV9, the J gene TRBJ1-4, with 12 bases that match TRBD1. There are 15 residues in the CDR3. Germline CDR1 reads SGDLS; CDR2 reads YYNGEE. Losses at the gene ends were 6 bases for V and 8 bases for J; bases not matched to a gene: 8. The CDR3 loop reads CASTPGTGGLEKLFF. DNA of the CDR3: TGTGCCAGCACCCCGGGGACAGGGGGCTTAGAAAAACTGTTTTTT.

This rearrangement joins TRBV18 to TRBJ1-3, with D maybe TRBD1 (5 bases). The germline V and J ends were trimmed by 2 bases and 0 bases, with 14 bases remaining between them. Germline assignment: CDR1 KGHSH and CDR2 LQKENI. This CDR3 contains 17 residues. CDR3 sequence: CASSPGGGPSSGNTIYF. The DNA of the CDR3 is TGTGCCAGCTCACCAGGGGGGGGTCCCTCCTCTGGAAACACCATATATTTT.

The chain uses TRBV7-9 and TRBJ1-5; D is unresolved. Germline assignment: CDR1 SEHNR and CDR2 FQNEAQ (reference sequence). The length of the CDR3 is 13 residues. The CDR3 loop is CSTEGGLGQPQHF. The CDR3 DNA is TGTTCCACCGAGGGTGGGCTGGGTCAGCCCCAGCATTTT.

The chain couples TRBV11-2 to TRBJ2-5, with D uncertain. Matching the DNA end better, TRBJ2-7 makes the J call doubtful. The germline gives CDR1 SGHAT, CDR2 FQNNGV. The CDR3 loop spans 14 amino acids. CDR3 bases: TGTGCCAGCAGCCGCGGCATCCGGCTCTACGAGCAGTACTTC. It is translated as CASSRGIRLYEQYF.

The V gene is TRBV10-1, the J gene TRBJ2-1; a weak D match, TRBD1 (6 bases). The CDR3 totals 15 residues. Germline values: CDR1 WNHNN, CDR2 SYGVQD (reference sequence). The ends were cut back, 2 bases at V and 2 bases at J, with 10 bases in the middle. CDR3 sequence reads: CASSEEGETYNEQFF. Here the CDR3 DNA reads TGCGCCAGCAGTGAGGAGGGGGAAACCTACAATGAGCAGTTCTTC.

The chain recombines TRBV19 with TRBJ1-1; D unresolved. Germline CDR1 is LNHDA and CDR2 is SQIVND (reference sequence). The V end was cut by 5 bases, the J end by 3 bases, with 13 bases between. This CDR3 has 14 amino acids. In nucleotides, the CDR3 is TGTGCCAGTAGTCCCCGGAGGAGGGACACTGAAGCTTTCTTT. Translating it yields CASSPRRRDTEAFF. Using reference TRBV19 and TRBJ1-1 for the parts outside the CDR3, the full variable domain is DGGITQSPKYLFRKEGQNVTLSCEQNLNHDAMYWYRQDPGQGLRLIYYSQIVNDFQKGDIAEGYSVSREKKESFPLTVTSAQKNPTAFYLCASSPRRRDTEAFFGQGTRLTVV.

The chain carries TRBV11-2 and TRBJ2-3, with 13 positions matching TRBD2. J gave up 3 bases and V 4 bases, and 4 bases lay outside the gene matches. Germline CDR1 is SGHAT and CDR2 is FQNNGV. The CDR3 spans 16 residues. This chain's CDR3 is CASSSRTSGGTDTQYF. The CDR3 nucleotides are TGTGCCAGCAGCTCCCGGACTAGCGGGGGAACAGATACGCAGTATTTT.

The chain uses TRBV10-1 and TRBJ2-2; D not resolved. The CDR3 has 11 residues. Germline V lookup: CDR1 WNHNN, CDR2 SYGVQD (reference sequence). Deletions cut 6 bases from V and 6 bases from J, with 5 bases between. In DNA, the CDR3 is TGCGCCAGCAGCGGTGCCGGGGAGCTGTTTTTT. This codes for CASSGAGELFF.

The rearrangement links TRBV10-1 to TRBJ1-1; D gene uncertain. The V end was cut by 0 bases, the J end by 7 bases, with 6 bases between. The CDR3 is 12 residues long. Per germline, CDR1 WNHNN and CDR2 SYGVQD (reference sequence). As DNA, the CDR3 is TGCGCCAGCAGTGAGTCGGAGGGTGAAGCTTTCTTT. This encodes CASSESEGEAFF.

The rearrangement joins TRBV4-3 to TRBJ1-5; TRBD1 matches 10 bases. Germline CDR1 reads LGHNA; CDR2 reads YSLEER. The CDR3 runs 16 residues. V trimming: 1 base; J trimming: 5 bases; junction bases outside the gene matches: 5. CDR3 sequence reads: CASSQVRDRGDQPQHF. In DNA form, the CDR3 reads TGCGCCAGCAGCCAAGTTCGGGACAGGGGTGATCAGCCCCAGCATTTT.

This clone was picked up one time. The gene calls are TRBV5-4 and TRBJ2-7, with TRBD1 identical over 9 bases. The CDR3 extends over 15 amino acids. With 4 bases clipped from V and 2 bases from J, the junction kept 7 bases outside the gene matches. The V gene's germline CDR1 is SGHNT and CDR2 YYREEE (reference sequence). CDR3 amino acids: CASSVRDRATYEQYF. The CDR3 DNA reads TGTGCCAGCAGCGTCCGGGACAGGGCGACCTACGAGCAGTACTTC.

CDR3 coding DNA: TGCGCCAGCAGCTTGGTACCCCCCCGAGCGGGGGTCTACAATGAGCAGTTCTTC. Translating it yields CASSLVPPRAGVYNEQFF. V is TRBV5-1 and J is TRBJ2-1, with 8 bases matching TRBD2. This CDR3 has 18 amino acids. J gave up 3 bases and V 0 bases, and 11 bases lay outside the gene matches. CDR1 and CDR2 (germline): SGHRS, YFSETQ. Combining the CDR3 with reference TRBV5-1 and TRBJ2-1 gives the whole variable domain KAGVTQTPRYLIKTRGQQVTLSCSPISGHRSVSWYQQTPGQGLQFLFEYFSETQRNKGNFPGRFSGRQFSNSRSEMNVSTLELGDSALYLCASSLVPPRAGVYNEQFFGPGTRLTVL.

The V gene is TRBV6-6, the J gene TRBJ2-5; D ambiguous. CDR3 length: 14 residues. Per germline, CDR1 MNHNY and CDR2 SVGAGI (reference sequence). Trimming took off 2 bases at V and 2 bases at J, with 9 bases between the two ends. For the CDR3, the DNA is TGTGCCAGCAGTTACCTCGCCAGACAAGAGACCCAGTACTTC. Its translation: CASSYLARQETQYF.

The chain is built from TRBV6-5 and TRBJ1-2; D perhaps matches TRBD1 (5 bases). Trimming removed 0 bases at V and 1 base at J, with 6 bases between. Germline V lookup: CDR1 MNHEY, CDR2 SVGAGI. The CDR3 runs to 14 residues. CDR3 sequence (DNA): TGTGCCAGCAGTTACTCGGGGGGTAACTATGGCTACACCTTC. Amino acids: CASSYSGGNYGYTF.

CDR3 coding DNA: TGTGCCAGCAGCTTTCAGGGTATAGGCGAGCAGTACTTC. Protein sequence: CASSFQGIGEQYF. V is TRBV7-3 and J is TRBJ2-7; perhaps TRBD1 as D (5 bases). There are 13 residues in the CDR3. Per the germline V gene, CDR1 is SGHTA and CDR2 is FQGTGA. V was pared by 3 bases and J by 6 bases, with 12 bases between.

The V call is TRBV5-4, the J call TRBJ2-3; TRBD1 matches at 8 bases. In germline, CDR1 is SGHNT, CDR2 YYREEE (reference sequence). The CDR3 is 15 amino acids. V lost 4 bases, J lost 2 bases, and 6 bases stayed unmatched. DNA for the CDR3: TGTGCCAGCAGCCCGGGACAGGAATTCACAGATACGCAGTATTTT. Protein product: CASSPGQEFTDTQYF.

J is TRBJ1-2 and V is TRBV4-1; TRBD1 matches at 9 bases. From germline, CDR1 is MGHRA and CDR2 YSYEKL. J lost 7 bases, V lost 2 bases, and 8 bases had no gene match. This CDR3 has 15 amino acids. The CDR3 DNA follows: TGCGCCAGCAGCCAATCCGGGACAGGGAGAATTGGCTACACCTTC. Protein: CASSQSGTGRIGYTF.

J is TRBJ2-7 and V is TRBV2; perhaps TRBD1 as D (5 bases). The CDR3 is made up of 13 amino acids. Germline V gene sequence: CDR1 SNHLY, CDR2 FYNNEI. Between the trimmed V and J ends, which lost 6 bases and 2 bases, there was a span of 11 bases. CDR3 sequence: CASRGRTPYEQYF. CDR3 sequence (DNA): TGTGCCAGCAGAGGCAGGACACCCTACGAGCAGTACTTC.

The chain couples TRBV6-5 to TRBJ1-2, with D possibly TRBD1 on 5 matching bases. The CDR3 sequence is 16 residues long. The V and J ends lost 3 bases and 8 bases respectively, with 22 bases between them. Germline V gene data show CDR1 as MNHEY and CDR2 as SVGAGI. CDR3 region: CASSYRDQPEGGGYTF. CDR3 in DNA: TGTGCCAGCAGTTATAGGGACCAGCCTGAGGGAGGAGGCTACACCTTC.

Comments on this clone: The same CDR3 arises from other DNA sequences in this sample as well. CDR3 amino acids: CASSLQAGRGDTQYF. The CDR3 bases are TGTGCCAGCAGTTTACAAGCGGGGAGAGGGGATACGCAGTATTTT. The chain has TRBV27 and TRBJ2-3, with 7 bases fitting TRBD2. Germline lookup yields CDR1 MNHEY and CDR2 SMNVEV (reference sequence). The V segment lost 2 bases and the J segment 6 bases; nucleotides outside the gene matches: 8. The CDR3 covers 15 residues.

For the CDR3, the DNA is TGTGCCAGCAGTTTAGTAGACAGTCTCTATGGCTACACCTTC. Residues: CASSLVDSLYGYTF. The chain employs TRBV28 and TRBJ1-2; tentative D call: TRBD1 (5 bases). The CDR3 is 14 amino acids. Deletions cut 2 bases from V and 4 bases from J, with 11 bases between. CDR1 is MDHEN and CDR2 is SYDVKM in the germline V gene.

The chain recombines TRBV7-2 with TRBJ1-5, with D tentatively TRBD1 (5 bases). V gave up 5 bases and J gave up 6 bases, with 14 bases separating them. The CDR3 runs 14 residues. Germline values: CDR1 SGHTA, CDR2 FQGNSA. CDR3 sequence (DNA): TGTGCCAGCAGCCGGGAGGGGTACGGTCAGCCCCAGCATTTT. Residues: CASSREGYGQPQHF.

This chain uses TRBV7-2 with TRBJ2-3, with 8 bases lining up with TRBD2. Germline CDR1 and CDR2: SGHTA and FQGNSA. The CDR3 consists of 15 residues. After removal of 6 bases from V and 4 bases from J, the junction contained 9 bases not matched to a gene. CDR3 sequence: CASRPGLGRSDTQYF. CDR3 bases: TGTGCCAGCAGACCGGGACTAGGTCGCTCAGATACGCAGTATTTT.

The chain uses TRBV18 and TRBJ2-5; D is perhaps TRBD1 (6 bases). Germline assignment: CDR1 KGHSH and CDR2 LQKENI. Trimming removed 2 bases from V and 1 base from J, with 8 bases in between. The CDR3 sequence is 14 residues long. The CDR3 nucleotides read TGTGCCAGCTCACCAGGACAGATCCAAGAGACCCAGTACTTC. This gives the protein CASSPGQIQETQYF.

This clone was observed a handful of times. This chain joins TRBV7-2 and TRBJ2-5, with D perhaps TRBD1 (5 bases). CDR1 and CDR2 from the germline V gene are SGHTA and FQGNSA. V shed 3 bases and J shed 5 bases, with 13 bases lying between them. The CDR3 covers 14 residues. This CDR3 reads CASSFQAGRETQYF. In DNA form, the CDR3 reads TGTGCCAGCAGCTTCCAAGCAGGGCGGGAGACCCAGTACTTC.

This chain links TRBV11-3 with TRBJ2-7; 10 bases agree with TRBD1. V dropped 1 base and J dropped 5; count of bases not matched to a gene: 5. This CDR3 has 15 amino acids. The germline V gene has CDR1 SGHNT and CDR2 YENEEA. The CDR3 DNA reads TGTGCCAGCAGCTTAGGACAGGGGGCGCTCCACGAGCAGTACTTC. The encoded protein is CASSLGQGALHEQYF.

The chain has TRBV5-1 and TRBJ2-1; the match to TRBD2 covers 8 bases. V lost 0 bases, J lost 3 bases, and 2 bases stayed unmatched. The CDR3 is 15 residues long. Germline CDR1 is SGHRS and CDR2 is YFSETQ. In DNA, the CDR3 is TGCGCCAGCAGCTTGGTAAGCGGGGGCTACAATGAGCAGTTCTTC. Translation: CASSLVSGGYNEQFF.

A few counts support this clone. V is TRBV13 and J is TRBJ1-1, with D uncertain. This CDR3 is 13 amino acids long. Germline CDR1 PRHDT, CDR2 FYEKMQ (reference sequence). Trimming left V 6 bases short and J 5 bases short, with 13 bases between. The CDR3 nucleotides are TGTGCCAGCAGGTCCGTGGCGGCAACTGAAGCTTTCTTT. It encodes CASRSVAATEAFF. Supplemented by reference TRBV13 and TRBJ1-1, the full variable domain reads AAGVIQSPRHLIKEKRETATLKCYPIPRHDTVYWYQQGPGQDPQFLISFYEKMQSDKGSIPDRFSAQQFSDYHSELNMSSLELGDSALYFCASRSVAATEAFFGQGTRLTVV.

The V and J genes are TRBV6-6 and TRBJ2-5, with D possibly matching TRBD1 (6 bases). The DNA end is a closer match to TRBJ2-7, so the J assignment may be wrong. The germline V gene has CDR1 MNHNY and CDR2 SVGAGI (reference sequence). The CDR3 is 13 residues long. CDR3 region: CASSRDIYYEQYF. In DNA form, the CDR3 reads TGTGCCAGCAGTCGGGACATCTACTACGAGCAGTACTTC.